This T cell receptor (beta chain) was documented in a study of memory CD4+ T cells and cytomegalovirus serostatus. The V segment lost 5 bases and the J segment 1 base; nucleotides outside the gene matches: 27. The germline gives CDR1 SGDLS, CDR2 YYNGEE. The CDR3 contains 22 residues. As originally analysed: After removing out-of-frame reads, 2.3 million or so distinct TCRbeta sequences remained. Assay: immunoSEQ multiplex PCR; the TCRdb copy retains only in-frame clones and omits some. D and trimming were read from the DNA, whereas the V and J calls and clone size are those reported in that table. The data contain about 82,000 clones, over 80% of them seen just once; the ten biggest clones take up around 0.78%. Single viable CD3+CD4+CD8-CD45RO+ cells were sorted as the memory CD4+ T cells. Serostatus was set by detecting CMV pp150, pp28, p38, p52 IgG. Total CD4+ T cells were enriched by CD4 positive selection.

Sequenced: memory CD4+ T cells from blood. This chain uses TRBV9 with TRBJ2-3; TRBD1 matches at 8 bases. This receptor was obtained from an adult in good health and CMV-seronegative. For the CDR3, the DNA is TGTGCCAGCAGTGCGACAGGAGGTCCATTGTGGGGACAGGAGTTGGGCACAGATACGCAGTATTTT. Its protein product is CASSATGGPLWGQELGTDTQYF.